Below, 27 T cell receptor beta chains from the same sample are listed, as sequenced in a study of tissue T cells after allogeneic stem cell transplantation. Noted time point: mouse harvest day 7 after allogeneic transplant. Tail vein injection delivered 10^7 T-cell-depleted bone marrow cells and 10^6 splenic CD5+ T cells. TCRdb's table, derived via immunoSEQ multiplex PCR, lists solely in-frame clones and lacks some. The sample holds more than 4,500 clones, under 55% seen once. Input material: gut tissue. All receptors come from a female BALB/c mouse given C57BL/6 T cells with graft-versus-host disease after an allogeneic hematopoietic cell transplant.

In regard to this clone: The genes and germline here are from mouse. This CDR3 is CASSGDWAQNTLYF. The covered CDR3 bases are TGTGCCAGCAGTGGGGACTGGGCCCAAAACACCTTGTAC. The rearrangement uses TRBV13-1 and TRBJ2-4; TRBD2 matches at 9 bases. The read finishes 1 residue shy of the CDR3 end, and the germline J gene is used to complete it. Germline loops: CDR1 NSHNY, CDR2 SYGAGN. V trimming: 3 bases; J trimming: 3 bases; junction bases outside the gene matches: 2. The length of the CDR3 is 14 residues.

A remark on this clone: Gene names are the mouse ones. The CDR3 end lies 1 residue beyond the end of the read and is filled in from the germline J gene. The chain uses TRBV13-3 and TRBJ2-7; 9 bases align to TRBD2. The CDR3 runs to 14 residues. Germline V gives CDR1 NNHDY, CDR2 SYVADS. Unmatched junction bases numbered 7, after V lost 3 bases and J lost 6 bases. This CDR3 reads CASSAWGGAAEQYF. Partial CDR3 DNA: TGTGCCAGCAGTGCTTGGGGGGGCGCGGCTGAACAGTAC.

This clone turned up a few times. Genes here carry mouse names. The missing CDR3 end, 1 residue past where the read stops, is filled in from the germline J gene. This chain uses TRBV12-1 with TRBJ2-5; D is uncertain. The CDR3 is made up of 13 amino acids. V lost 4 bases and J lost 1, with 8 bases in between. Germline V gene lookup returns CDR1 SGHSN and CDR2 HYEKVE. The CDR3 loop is CASSEWDQDTQYF. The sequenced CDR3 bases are TGTGCCAGCTCCGAGTGGGACCAAGACACCCAGTAC. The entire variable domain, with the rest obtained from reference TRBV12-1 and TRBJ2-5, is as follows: DSGVVQSPRHIIKEKGGRSVLTCIPISGHSNVVWYQQTLGKELKFLIQHYEKVERDKGFLPSRFSVQQFDDYHSEMNMSALELEDSAMYFCASSEWDQDTQYFGPGTRLLVL.

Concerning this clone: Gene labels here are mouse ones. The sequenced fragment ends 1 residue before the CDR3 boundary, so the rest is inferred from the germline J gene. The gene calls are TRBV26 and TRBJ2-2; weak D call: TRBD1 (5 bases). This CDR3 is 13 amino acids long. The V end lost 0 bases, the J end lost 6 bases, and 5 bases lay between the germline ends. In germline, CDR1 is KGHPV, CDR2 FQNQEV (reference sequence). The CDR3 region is CASSLSGAGQLYF. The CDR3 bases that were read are TGTGCCAGCAGTCTGTCAGGGGCCGGGCAGCTCTAC.

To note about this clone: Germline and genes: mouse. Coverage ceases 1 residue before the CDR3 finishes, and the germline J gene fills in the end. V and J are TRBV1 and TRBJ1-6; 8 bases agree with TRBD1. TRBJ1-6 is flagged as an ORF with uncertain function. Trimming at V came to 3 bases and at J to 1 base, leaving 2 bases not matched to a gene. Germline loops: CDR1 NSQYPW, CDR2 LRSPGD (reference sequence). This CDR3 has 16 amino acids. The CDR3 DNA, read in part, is TGCACCTGCAGTGCCAGGGGGCGCTCCTATAATTCGCCCCTCTAC. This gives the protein CTCSARGRSYNSPLY. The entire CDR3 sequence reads CTCSARGRSYNSPLYF.

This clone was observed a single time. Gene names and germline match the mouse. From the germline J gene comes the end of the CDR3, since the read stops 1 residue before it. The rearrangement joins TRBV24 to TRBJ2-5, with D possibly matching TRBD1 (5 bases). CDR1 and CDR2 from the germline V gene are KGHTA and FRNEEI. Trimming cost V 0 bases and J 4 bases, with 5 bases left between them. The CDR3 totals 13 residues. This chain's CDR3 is CASSLYREDTQYF. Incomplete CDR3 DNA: TGTGCCAGCAGTCTGTACAGGGAAGACACCCAGTAC.

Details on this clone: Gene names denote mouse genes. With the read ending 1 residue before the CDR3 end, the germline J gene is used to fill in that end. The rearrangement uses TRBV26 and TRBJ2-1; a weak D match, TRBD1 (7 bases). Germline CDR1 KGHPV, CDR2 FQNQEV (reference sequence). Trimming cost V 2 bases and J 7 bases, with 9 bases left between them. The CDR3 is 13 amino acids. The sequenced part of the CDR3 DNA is TGTGCCAGCAGTCTGGCAGGGGGGGCTGAGCAGTTC. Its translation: CASSLAGGAEQF. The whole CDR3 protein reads CASSLAGGAEQFF.

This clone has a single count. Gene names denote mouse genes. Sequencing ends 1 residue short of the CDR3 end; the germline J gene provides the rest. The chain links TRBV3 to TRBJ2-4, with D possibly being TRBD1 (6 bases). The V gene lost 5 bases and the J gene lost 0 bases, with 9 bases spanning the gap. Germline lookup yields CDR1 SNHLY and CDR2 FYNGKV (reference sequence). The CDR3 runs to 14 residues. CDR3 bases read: TGTGCCAGCAGCGAACAGGGTAGTCAAAACACCTTGTAC. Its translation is CASSEQGSQNTLY. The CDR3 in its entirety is CASSEQGSQNTLYF.

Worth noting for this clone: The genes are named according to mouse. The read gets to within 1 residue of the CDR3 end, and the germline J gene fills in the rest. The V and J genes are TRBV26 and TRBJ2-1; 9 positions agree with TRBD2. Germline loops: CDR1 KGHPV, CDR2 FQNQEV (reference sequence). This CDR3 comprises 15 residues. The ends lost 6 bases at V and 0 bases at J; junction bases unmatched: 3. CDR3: CASRDWGYNYAEQFF. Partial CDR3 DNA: TGTGCCAGCAGGGACTGGGGTTATAACTATGCTGAGCAGTTC.

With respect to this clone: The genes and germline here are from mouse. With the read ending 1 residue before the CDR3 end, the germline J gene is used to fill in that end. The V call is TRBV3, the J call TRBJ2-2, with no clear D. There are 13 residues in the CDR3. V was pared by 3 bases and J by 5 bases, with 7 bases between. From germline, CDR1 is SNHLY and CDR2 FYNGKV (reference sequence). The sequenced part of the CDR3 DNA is TGTGCCAGCAGCTTGGGAGAGACCGGGCAGCTCTAC. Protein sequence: CASSLGETGQLY. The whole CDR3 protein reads CASSLGETGQLYF.

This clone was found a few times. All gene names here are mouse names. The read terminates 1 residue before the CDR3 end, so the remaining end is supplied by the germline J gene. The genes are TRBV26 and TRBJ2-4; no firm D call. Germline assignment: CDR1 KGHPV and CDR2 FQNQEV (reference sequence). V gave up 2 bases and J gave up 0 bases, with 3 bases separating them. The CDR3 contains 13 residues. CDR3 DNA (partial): TGTGCCAGCAGTCTGATCAGTCAAAACACCTTGTAC. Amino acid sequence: CASSLISQNTLY. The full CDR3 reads CASSLISQNTLYF.

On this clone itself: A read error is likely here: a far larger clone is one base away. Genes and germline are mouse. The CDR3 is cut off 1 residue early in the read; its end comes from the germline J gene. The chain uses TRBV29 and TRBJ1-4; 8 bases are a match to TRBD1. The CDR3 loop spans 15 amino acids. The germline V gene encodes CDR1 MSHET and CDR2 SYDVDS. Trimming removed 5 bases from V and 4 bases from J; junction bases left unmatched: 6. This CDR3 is CASSPDRVFNERLFF. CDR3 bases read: TGTGCTAGCAGTCCGGACAGGGTTTTCAACGAAAGATTATTT.

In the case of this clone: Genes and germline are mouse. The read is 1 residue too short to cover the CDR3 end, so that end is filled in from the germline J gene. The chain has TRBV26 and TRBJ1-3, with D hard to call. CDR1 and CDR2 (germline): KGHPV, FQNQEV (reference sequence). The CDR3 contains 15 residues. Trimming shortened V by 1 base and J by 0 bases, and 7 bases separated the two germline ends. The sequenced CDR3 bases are TGTGCCAGCAGTCTGTTCGGGAATTCTGGAAATACGCTCTAT. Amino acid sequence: CASSLFGNSGNTLY. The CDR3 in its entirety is CASSLFGNSGNTLYF.

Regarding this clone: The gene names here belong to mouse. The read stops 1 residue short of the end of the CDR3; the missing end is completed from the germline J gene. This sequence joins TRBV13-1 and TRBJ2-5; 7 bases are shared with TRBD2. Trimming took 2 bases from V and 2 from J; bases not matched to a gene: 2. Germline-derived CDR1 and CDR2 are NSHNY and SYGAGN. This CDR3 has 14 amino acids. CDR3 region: CASSENWGQDTQYF. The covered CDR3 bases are TGTGCCAGCAGTGAAAACTGGGGCCAAGACACCCAGTAC.

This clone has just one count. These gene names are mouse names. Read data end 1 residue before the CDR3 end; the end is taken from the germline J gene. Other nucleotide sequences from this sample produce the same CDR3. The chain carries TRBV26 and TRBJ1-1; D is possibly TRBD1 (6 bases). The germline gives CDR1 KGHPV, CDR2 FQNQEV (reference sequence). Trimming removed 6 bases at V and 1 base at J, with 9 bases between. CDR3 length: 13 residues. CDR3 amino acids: CASSLRGNTEVFF. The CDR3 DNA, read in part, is TGTGCCAGCAGCCTCAGGGGGAACACAGAAGTCTTC.

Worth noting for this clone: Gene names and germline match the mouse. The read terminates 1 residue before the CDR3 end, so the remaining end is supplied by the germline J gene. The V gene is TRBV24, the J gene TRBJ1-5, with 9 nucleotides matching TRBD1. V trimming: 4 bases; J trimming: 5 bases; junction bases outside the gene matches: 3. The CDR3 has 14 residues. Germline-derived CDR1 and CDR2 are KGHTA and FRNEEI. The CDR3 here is CASSPRQGDQAPLF. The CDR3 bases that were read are TGTGCCAGCAGTCCTCGACAGGGGGACCAGGCTCCGCTT.

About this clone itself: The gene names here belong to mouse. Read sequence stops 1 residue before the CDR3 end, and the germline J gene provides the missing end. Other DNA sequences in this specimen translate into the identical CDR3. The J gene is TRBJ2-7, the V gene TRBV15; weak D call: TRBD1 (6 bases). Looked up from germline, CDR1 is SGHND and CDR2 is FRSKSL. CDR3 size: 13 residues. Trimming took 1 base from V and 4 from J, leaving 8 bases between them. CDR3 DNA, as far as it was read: TGTGCCAGCAGTTTAGGGACAGATTATGAACAGTAC. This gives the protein CASSLGTDYEQY. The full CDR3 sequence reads CASSLGTDYEQYF.

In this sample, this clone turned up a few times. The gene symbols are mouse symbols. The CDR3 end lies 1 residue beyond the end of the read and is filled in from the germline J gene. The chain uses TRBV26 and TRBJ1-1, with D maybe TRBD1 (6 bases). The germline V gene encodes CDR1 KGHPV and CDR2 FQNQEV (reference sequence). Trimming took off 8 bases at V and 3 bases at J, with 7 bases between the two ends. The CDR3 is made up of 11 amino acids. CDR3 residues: CASSGDTEVFF. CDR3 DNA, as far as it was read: TGTGCCAGCTCAGGGGACACAGAAGTCTTC.

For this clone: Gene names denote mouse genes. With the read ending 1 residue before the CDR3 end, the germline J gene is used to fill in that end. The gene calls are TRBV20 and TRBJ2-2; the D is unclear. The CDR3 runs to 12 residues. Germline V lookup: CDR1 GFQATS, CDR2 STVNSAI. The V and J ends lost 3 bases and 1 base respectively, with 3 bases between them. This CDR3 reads CGARLNTGQLYF. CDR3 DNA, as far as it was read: TGTGGTGCTAGATTAAACACCGGGCAGCTCTAC.

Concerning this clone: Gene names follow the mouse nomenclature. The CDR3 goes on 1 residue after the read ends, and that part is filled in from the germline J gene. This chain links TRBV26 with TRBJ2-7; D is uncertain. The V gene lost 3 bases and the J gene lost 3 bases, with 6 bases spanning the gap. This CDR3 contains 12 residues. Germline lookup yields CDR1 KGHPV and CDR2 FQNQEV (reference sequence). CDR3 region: CASSLGSYEQYF. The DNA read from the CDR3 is TGTGCCAGCAGTCTCGGCAGCTATGAACAGTAC.

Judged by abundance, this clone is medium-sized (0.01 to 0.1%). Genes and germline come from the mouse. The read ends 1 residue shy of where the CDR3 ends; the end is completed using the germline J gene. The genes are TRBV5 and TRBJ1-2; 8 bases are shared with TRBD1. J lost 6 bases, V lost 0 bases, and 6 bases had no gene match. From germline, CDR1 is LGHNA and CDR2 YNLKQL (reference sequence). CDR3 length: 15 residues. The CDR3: CASSQDRAGGADYTF. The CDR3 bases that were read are TGTGCCAGCAGCCAAGATAGGGCAGGGGGCGCCGACTACACC.

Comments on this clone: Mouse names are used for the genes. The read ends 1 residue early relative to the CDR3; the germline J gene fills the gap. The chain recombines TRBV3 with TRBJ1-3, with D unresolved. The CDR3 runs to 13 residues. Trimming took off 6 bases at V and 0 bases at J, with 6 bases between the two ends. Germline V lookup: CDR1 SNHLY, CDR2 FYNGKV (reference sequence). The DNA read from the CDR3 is TGTGCCAGCAGAACAAATTCTGGAAATACGCTCTAT. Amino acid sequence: CASRTNSGNTLY. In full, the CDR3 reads CASRTNSGNTLYF.

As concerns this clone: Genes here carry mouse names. The CDR3 reads CASSLSRQGNTEVFF. The sequenced part of the CDR3 DNA is TGTGCCAGCAGCTTATCTCGACAGGGGAACACAGAAGTCTTC. This chain links TRBV3 with TRBJ1-1; 7 positions agree with TRBD1. Sequencing ends 1 residue short of the CDR3 end; the germline J gene provides the rest. Germline CDR1 SNHLY, CDR2 FYNGKV (reference sequence). V shed 2 bases and J 1 base; nucleotides not matched to a gene: 4. The CDR3 is 15 residues long. Using reference TRBV3 and TRBJ1-1 for the parts outside the CDR3, the full variable domain is GPKVLQIPSHQIIDMGQMVTLNCDPVSNHLYFYWYKQILGQQMEFLVNFYNGKVMEKSKLFKDQFSVERPDGSYFTLKIQPTALEDSAVYFCASSLSRQGNTEVFFGKGTRLTVV.

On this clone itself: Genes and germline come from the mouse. CDR3 bases read: TGTGCCAGCAGGCCTGGACTGGGGGAAGACACCCAGTAC. Translating it yields CASRPGLGEDTQY. The CDR3 in its entirety is CASRPGLGEDTQYF. The rearrangement joins TRBV15 to TRBJ2-5; 10 positions agree with TRBD2. The sequenced fragment ends 1 residue before the CDR3 boundary, so the rest is inferred from the germline J gene. J was trimmed by 4 bases and V by 6 bases; bases with no gene match: 4. The CDR3 contains 14 residues. The germline V gene encodes CDR1 SGHND and CDR2 FRSKSL. Drawing the rest from reference TRBV15 and TRBJ2-5, the complete variable domain is DAGVTQTPRHEVAEKGQTIILKCEPVSGHNDLFWYRQTKIQGLELLSYFRSKSLMEDGGAFKDRFKAEMLNSSFSTLKIQPTEPKDSAVYLCASRPGLGEDTQYFGPGTRLLVL.

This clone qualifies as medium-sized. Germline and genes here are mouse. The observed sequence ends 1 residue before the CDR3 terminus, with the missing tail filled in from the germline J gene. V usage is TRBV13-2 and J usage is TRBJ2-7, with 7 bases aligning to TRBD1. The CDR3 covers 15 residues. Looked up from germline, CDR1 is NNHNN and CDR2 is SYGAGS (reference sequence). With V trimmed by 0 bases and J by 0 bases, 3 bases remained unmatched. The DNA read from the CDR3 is TGTGCCAGCGGTGATGCGCCAGGGGGCTCCTATGAACAGTAC. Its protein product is CASGDAPGGSYEQY. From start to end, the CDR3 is CASGDAPGGSYEQYF.

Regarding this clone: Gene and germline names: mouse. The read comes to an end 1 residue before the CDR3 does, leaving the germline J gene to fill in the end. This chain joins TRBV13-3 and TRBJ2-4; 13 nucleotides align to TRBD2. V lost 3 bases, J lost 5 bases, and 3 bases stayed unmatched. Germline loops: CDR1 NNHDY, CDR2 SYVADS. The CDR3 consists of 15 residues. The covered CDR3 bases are TGTGCCAGCAGTGGGACTGGGGGGGCGCGAAACACCTTGTAC. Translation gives CASSGTGGARNTLY. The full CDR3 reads CASSGTGGARNTLYF.

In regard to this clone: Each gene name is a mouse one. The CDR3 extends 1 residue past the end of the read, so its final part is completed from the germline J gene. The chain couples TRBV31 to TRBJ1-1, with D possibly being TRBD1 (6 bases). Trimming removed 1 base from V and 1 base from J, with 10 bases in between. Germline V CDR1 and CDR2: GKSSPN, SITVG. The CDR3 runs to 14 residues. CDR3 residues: CAWSPSRGNTEVFF. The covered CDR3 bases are TGTGCCTGGAGTCCATCCAGGGGGAACACAGAAGTCTTC. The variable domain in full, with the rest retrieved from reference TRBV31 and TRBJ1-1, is AQTIHQWPVAEIKAVGSPLSLGCTIKGKSSPNLYWYWQATGGTLQQLFYSITVGQVESVVQLNLSASRPKDDQFILSTEKLLLSHSGFYLCAWSPSRGNTEVFFGKGTRLTVV.